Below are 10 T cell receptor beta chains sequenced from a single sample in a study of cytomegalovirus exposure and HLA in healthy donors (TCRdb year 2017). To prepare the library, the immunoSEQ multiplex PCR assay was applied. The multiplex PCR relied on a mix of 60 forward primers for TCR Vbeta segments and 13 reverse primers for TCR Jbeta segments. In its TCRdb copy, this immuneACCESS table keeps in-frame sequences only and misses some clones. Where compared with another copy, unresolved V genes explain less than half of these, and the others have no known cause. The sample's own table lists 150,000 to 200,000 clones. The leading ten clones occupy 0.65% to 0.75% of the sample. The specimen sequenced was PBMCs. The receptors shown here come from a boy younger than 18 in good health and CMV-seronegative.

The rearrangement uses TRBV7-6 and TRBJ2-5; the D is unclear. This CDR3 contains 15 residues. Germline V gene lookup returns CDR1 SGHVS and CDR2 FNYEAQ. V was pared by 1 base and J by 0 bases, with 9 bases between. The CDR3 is CASSLESSNQETQYF. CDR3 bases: TGTGCCAGCAGCTTAGAAAGCTCAAACCAAGAGACCCAGTACTTC.

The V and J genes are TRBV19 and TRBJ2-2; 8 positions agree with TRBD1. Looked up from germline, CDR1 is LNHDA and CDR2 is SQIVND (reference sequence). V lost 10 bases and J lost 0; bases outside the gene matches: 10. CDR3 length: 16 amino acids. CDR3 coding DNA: TGTGCCACATCCTTGGGACAGGACCCGAACACCGGGGAGCTGTTTTTT. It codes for CATSLGQDPNTGELFF.

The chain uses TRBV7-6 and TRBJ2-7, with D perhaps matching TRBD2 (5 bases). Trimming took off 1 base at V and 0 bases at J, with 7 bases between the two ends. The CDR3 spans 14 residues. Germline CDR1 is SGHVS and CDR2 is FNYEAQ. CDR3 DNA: TGTGCCAGCAGCTTAGACGAGGGCTCCTACGAGCAGTACTTC. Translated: CASSLDEGSYEQYF. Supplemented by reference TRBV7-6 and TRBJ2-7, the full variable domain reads GAGVSQSPRYKVTKRGQDVALRCDPISGHVSLYWYRQALGQGPEFLTYFNYEAQQDKSGLPNDRFSAERPEGSISTLTIQRTEQRDSAMYRCASSLDEGSYEQYFGPGTRLTVT.

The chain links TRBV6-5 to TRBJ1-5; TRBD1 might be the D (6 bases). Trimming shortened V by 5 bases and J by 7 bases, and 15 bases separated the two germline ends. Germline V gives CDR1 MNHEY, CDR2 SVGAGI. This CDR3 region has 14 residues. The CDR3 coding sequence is TGTGCCAGCAGTCCACAGGGCGGACGACAGCCCCAGCATTTT. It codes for CASSPQGGRQPQHF.

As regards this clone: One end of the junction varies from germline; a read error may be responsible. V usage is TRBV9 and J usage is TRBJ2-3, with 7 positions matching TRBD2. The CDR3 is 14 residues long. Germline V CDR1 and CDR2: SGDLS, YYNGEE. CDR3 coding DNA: TGTGCCAGCGGCGTAGGACTAGACACAGATACGCAGTATTTT. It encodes CASGVGLDTDTQYF. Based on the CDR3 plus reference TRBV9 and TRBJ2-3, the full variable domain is DSGVTQTPKHLITATGQRVTLRCSPRSGDLSVYWYQQSLDQGLQFLIQYYNGEERAKGNILERFSAQQFPDLHSELNLSSLELGDSALYFCASGVGLDTDTQYFGPGTRLTVL.

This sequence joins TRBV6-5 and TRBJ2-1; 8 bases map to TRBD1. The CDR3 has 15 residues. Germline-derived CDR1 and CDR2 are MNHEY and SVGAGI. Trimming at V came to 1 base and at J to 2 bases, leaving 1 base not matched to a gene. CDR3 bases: TGTGCCAGCAGTTACTTCAGGGGGCCCTACAATGAGCAGTTCTTC. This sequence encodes CASSYFRGPYNEQFF.

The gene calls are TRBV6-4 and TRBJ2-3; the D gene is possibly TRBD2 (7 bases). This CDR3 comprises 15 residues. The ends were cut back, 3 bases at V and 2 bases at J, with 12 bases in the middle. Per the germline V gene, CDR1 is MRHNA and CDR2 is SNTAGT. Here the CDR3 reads CASSEGGAPTDTQYF. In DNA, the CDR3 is TGTGCCAGCAGTGAAGGGGGGGCCCCCACAGATACGCAGTATTTT.

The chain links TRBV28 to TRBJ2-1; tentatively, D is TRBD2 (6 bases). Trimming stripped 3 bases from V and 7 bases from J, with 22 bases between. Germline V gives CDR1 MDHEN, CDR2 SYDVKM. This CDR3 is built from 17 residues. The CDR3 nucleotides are TGTGCCAGCAGTTTTGGATCCCGGGACTCCCCTCGGAATGAGCAGTTCTTC. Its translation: CASSFGSRDSPRNEQFF.

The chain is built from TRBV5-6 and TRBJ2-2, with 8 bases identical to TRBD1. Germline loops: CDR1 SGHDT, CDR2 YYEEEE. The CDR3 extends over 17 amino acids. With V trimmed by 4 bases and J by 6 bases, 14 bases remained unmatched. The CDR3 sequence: CASSPKPDREFPGELFF. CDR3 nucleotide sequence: TGTGCCAGCAGCCCTAAGCCGGACAGGGAATTTCCCGGGGAGCTGTTTTTT. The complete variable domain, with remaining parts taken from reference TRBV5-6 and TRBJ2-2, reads DAGVTQSPTHLIKTRGQQVTLRCSPKSGHDTVSWYQQALGQGPQFIFQYYEEEERQRGNFPDRFSGHQFPNYSSELNVNALLLGDSALYLCASSPKPDREFPGELFFGEGSRLTVL.

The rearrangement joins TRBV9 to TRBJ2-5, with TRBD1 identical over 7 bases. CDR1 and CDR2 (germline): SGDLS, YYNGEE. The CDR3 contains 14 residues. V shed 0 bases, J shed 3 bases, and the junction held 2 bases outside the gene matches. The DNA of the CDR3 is TGTGCCAGCAGCGTAGGACAGGGTAAAGAGACCCAGTACTTC. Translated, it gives CASSVGQGKETQYF. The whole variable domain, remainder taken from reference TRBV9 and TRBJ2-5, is DSGVTQTPKHLITATGQRVTLRCSPRSGDLSVYWYQQSLDQGLQFLIQYYNGEERAKGNILERFSAQQFPDLHSELNLSSLELGDSALYFCASSVGQGKETQYFGPGTRLLVL.